Following are 20 T cell receptor beta chains from one sample sequenced in a study of blood T cell repertoires in COVID-19. Repertoires were generated with immunoSEQ multiplex PCR, while TCRdb's copy carries only in-frame clones and drops some. The data hold approximately 470,000 clones, with roughly 90% observed a single time. Sequences were obtained from PBMCs or T cells enriched from blood (not recorded which). Receptors were obtained from a woman younger than 30 who had recovered from COVID-19.

The chain employs TRBV28 and TRBJ1-1; D may be TRBD1 (5 bases). There are 13 residues in the CDR3. The germline V gene has CDR1 MDHEN and CDR2 SYDVKM. With 8 bases removed from V and 4 bases from J, the gap between germline ends came to 14 bases. CDR3 region: CASWGRRGTEAFF. The CDR3 DNA reads as TGTGCCAGCTGGGGACGGAGGGGCACTGAAGCTTTCTTT.

The chain recombines TRBV7-3 with TRBJ2-5; 7 positions agree with TRBD1. The CDR3 sequence is 15 residues long. V was pared by 1 base and J by 1 base, with 3 bases of the junction left unmatched. Germline CDR1 is SGHTA and CDR2 is FQGTGA. The CDR3 DNA is TGTGCCAGCAGCTTAAGTGGACAGGCCCAAGAGACCCAGTACTTC. It is translated as CASSLSGQAQETQYF.

This rearrangement joins TRBV4-1 to TRBJ2-3; 11 bases are shared with TRBD2. The germline CDR1 and CDR2 sequences are MGHRA and YSYEKL. This CDR3 has 16 amino acids. V dropped 0 bases and J dropped 8; count of bases not matched to a gene: 7. CDR3 loop: CASSQDWLAGGLTQYF. The CDR3 DNA sequence: TGCGCCAGCAGCCAAGATTGGCTAGCGGGGGGCCTTACGCAGTATTTT.

The V call is TRBV7-2, the J call TRBJ1-3, with D perhaps matching TRBD1 (6 bases). Trimming took off 4 bases at V and 4 bases at J, with 11 bases between the two ends. The CDR3 is 14 amino acids. Germline V gene data show CDR1 as SGHTA and CDR2 as FQGNSA. CDR3: CASSSMTGGNTIYF. CDR3 sequence (DNA): TGTGCCAGCAGCTCGATGACAGGCGGAAACACCATATATTTT.

The rearrangement links TRBV30 to TRBJ1-2; D is uncertain. This CDR3 comprises 15 residues. The ends were cut back, 3 bases at V and 6 bases at J, with 20 bases in the middle. The germline V gene encodes CDR1 GTSNPN and CDR2 SVGIG (reference sequence). CDR3 loop: CAWRPSGLTPHGYTF. CDR3 coding DNA: TGTGCCTGGAGGCCTTCCGGACTGACCCCGCATGGCTACACCTTC. The full variable domain, completed using reference TRBV30 and TRBJ1-2, is SQTIHQWPATLVQPVGSPLSLECTVEGTSNPNLYWYRQAAGRGLQLLFYSVGIGQISSEVPQNLSASRPQDRQFILSSKKLLLSDSGFYLCAWRPSGLTPHGYTFGSGTRLTVV.

This chain joins TRBV10-2 and TRBJ2-1, with D maybe TRBD1 (6 bases). This CDR3 has 13 amino acids. Germline CDR1 is WSHSY and CDR2 is SAAADI. V was trimmed by 6 bases and J by 9 bases, leaving 15 bases between them. In DNA form, the CDR3 reads TGCGCCAGCAGAGGGACACGAAGGGGTGAGCAGTTCTTC. Protein: CASRGTRRGEQFF.

The CDR3 protein is CATPPGTGVGNTIYF. The CDR3 DNA is TGTGCCACGCCTCCAGGGACAGGCGTCGGAAACACCATATATTTT. The V call is TRBV24-1, the J call TRBJ1-3; 8 bases match TRBD1. Germline V gene data show CDR1 as KGHDR and CDR2 as SFDVKD. The CDR3 is 15 amino acids. Trimming cost V 10 bases and J 4 bases; bases outside gene matches: 11.

The V and J genes are TRBV6-5 and TRBJ2-7; 7 nucleotides align to TRBD1. The CDR3 totals 14 residues. J lost 4 bases, V lost 8 bases, and 11 bases had no gene match. Germline loops: CDR1 MNHEY, CDR2 SVGAGI. The CDR3 sequence is CASRRGQGVYEQYF. The CDR3 bases are TGTGCCAGCCGCAGAGGGCAGGGGGTTTACGAGCAGTACTTC.

V is TRBV12-3 or TRBV12-4 and J is TRBJ2-7; no clear D gene. The CDR3 is 13 residues long. V shed 6 bases and J shed 7 bases, with 16 bases lying between them. The CDR3 DNA is TGTGCCAGCAGCCCGATCACGGCTAGTGAGCAGTACTTC. Protein product: CASSPITASEQYF.

This chain joins TRBV2 and TRBJ1-2; perhaps TRBD1 as D (5 bases). The CDR3 has 15 residues. V was shortened by 2 bases and J by 5 bases, with 15 bases between the two germline ends. Germline V CDR1 and CDR2: SNHLY, FYNNEI. In nucleotides, the CDR3 is TGTGCCAGCAGTGAATCAGGCAGGGTTACGTATGGCTACACCTTC. Residues: CASSESGRVTYGYTF.

The CDR3: CASSGDSHVNEQFF. The CDR3 nucleotides read TGTGCCAGCAGTGGAGACAGCCACGTCAATGAGCAGTTCTTC. The chain employs TRBV27 and TRBJ2-1; D is possibly TRBD1 (5 bases). With 5 bases removed from V and 6 bases from J, the gap between germline ends came to 14 bases. This CDR3 region has 14 residues. CDR1 is MNHEY and CDR2 is SMNVEV in the germline V gene (reference sequence).

The chain uses TRBV18 and TRBJ1-6; D call uncertain. Germline V gene sequence: CDR1 KGHSH, CDR2 LQKENI. The V end was cut by 0 bases, the J end by 5 bases, with 5 bases between. The CDR3 totals 14 residues. CDR3 coding DNA: TGTGCCAGCTCACCACCCGGAGATAATTCACCCCTCCACTTT. This codes for CASSPPGDNSPLHF.

This chain uses TRBV6-5 with TRBJ1-6, with D uncertain. CDR3 size: 13 residues. The V end was cut by 2 bases, the J end by 8 bases, with 7 bases between. The V gene's germline CDR1 is MNHEY and CDR2 SVGAGI. The CDR3 region has the DNA TGTGCCAGCAGTTACAAGAGGGATTCACCCCTCCACTTT. This codes for CASSYKRDSPLHF.

The chain uses TRBV19 and TRBJ2-2, with TRBD1 matching 8 bases. V shed 7 bases and J 2 bases; nucleotides not matched to a gene: 3. This CDR3 contains 14 residues. Germline values: CDR1 LNHDA, CDR2 SQIVND (reference sequence). The CDR3 DNA follows: TGTGCCAGTACCGGACAGGGAAACACCGGGGAGCTGTTTTTT. It specifies CASTGQGNTGELFF.

The genes are TRBV7-8 and TRBJ1-5; 7 bases fit TRBD1. The germline gives CDR1 SGHVS, CDR2 FQNEAQ. The CDR3 spans 16 residues. The ends lost 1 base at V and 4 bases at J; junction bases unmatched: 7. Here the CDR3 reads CASSLVATGRNQPQHF. In DNA form, the CDR3 reads TGTGCCAGCAGCTTAGTGGCGACAGGGAGGAATCAGCCCCAGCATTTT.

The V call is TRBV12-3 or TRBV12-4, the J call TRBJ1-5; no definite D call. CDR3 length equals 12 residues. V lost 5 bases and J 7 bases, leaving 9 bases between the germline ends. CDR3 sequence: CASSTENQPQHF. The CDR3 DNA follows: TGTGCCAGCAGTACAGAGAACCAGCCCCAGCATTTT.

J is TRBJ2-5 and V is TRBV5-6, with D maybe TRBD2 (6 bases). V gave up 3 bases and J gave up 4 bases, with 16 bases separating them. Germline V CDR1 and CDR2: SGHDT, YYEEEE. This CDR3 has 15 residues. CDR3 loop: CASSWPSGGGETQYF. The CDR3 DNA sequence: TGTGCCAGCAGCTGGCCCAGTGGGGGAGGAGAGACCCAGTACTTC.

V gene TRBV7-9 combines with J gene TRBJ1-5; TRBD1 matches 7 bases. The CDR3 is 14 amino acids. V trimming: 1 base; J trimming: 6 bases; junction bases outside the gene matches: 3. Germline V gene sequence: CDR1 SEHNR, CDR2 FQNEAQ (reference sequence). CDR3 protein: CASSLEGASQPQHF. The CDR3 region has the DNA TGTGCCAGCAGCTTAGAGGGGGCAAGTCAGCCCCAGCATTTT.

The gene calls are TRBV2 and TRBJ1-2, with 8 bases matching TRBD1. With 5 bases clipped from V and 6 bases from J, the junction kept 8 bases outside the gene matches. The germline gives CDR1 SNHLY, CDR2 FYNNEI. The CDR3 has 14 amino acids. CDR3 in amino acids: CASSFNSGGDGYTF. For the CDR3, the DNA is TGTGCCAGCAGTTTTAACTCAGGGGGCGATGGCTACACCTTC. Variable domain in full (rest from reference TRBV2 and TRBJ1-2): EPEVTQTPSHQVTQMGQEVILRCVPISNHLYFYWYRQILGQKVEFLVSFYNNEISEKSEIFDDQFSVERPDGSNFTLKIRSTKLEDSAMYFCASSFNSGGDGYTFGSGTRLTVV.

The V gene is TRBV30, the J gene TRBJ1-2; D might be TRBD1 (5 bases). The CDR3 runs to 10 residues. V was trimmed by 4 bases and J by 8 bases, leaving 8 bases between them. Looked up from germline, CDR1 is GTSNPN and CDR2 is SVGIG (reference sequence). The CDR3 here is CAWTGKGYTF. As DNA, the CDR3 is TGTGCCTGGACAGGGAAAGGCTACACCTTC.